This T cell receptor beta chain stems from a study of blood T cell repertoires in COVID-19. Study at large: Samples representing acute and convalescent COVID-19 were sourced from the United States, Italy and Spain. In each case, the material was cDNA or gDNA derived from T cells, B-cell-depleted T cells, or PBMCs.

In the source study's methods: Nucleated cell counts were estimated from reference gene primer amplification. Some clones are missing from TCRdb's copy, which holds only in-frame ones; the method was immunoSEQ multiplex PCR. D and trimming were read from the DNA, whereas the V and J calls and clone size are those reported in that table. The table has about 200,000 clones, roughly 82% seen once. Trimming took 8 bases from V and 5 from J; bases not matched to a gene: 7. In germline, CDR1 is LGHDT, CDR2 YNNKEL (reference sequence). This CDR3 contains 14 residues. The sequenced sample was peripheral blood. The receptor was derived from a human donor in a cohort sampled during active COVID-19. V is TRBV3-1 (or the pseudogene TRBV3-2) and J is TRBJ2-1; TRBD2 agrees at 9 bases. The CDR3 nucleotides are TGTGCCAGCCGACGATTAGCGGGAGACAATGAGCAGTTCTTC. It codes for CASRRLAGDNEQFF.